This T cell receptor beta chain was identified in a study of cytomegalovirus exposure and HLA in healthy donors. Study results and limitations: In an earlier analysis, productive rearrangement rates for most beta V segments clustered near 87% or 30%.

There are 16 residues in the CDR3. The V end was cut by 5 bases, the J end by 3 bases, with 17 bases between. The germline CDR1 and CDR2 sequences are LNHDA and SQIVND (reference sequence). To note about this clone: What it binds is not known.

PCR was performed using 60 Vbeta and 13 Jbeta primers. In the authors' workflow: Tens of millions of unique TCR beta chains, 8.5 million to 14 million shared, were counted in a later analysis. The data were produced by immunoSEQ multiplex PCR, yet TCRdb's version contains in-frame clones alone and is incomplete. The V and J calls and the clone size are those of that table, but D and trimming were determined from the DNA. The sample includes around 120,000 clones, roughly 79% of them seen just once. Input material: PBMCs. The source is a woman aged 45-65 years in good health and CMV-seronegative. The chain joins TRBV19 to TRBJ1-5; D remains ambiguous. In nucleotides, the CDR3 is TGTGCCAGTAGTCACCGTGGCCAGGCGAACAATCAGCCCCAGCATTTT. This codes for CASSHRGQANNQPQHF.